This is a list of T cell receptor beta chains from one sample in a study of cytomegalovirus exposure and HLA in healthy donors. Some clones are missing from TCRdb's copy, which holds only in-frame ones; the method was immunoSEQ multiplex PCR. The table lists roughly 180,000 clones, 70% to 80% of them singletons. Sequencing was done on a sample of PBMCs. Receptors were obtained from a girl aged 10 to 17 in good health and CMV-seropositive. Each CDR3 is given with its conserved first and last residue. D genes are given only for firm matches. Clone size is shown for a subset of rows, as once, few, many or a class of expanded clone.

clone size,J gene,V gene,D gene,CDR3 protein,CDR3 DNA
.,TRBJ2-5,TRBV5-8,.,CASVGPSSWTQYF,TGTGCCAGTGTGGGGCCCTCGTCGTGGACCCAGTACTTC
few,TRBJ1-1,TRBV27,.,CASSLWGGEGNTAFF,TGTGCCAGCAGTTTATGGGGCGGGGAGGGAAACACAGCTTTCTTT
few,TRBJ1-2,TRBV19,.,CASSIEGGYGYTF,TGTGCCAGTAGTATTGAAGGGGGCTATGGCTACACCTTC
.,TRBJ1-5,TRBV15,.,CATSRDRGYQPQHF,TGTGCCACCAGCAGAGACAGGGGTTATCAGCCCCAGCATTTT
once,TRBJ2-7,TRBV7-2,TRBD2,CASSWTSSYEQYF,TGTGCCAGCAGCTGGACTAGCTCCTACGAGCAGTACTTC
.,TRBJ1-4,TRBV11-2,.,CASSLEPGFDEKLFF,TGTGCCAGCAGCTTAGAACCCGGTTTCGATGAAAAACTGTTTTTT
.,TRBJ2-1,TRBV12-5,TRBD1,CASGRSTGTGYNEQFF,TGTGCTAGTGGTAGATCGACCGGGACAGGATACAATGAGCAGTTCTTC
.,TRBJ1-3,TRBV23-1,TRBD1,CASSQSADRGRSGNTIYF,TGCGCCAGCAGTCAATCGGCGGACAGGGGTAGGTCTGGAAACACCATATATTTT
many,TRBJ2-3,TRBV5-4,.,CASSLVGDSTDTQYF,TGTGCCAGCAGCTTGGTTGGAGATAGCACAGATACGCAGTATTTT
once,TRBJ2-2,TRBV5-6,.,CASSWGDTGELFF,TGTGCCAGCAGCTGGGGGGACACCGGGGAGCTGTTTTTT
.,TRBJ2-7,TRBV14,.,CASSPGPNTRTYEQYF,TGTGCCAGCAGCCCGGGTCCCAATACACGCACCTACGAGCAGTACTTC
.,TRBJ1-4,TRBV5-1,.,CASRGGADEKLFF,TGCGCCAGCAGGGGAGGCGCGGACGAAAAACTGTTTTTT
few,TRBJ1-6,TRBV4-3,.,CASSQDIAVNANSPLHF,TGCGCCAGCAGCCAAGATATAGCAGTTAACGCCAATTCACCCCTCCACTTT
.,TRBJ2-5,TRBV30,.,CAWSKDRGRTETQYF,TGTGCCTGGAGCAAAGACCGGGGGAGGACAGAGACCCAGTACTTC
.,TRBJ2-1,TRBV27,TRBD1,CASRPTGSSYNEQFF,TGTGCCAGCAGACCGACAGGGAGCTCCTACAATGAGCAGTTCTTC
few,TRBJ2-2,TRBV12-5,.,CASGPITHTGELFF,TGTGCTAGTGGCCCGATCACTCACACCGGGGAGCTGTTTTTT
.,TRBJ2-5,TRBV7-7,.,CASSSGLEPTQYF,TGTGCCAGCAGCTCCGGACTGGAGCCAACCCAGTACTTC
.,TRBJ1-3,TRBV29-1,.,CSAGGHTGNTIYF,TGCAGCGCTGGGGGACACACAGGAAACACCATATATTTT
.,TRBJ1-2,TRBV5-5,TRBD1,CASSLATGQANYGYTF,TGTGCCAGCAGCTTGGCGACAGGGCAAGCTAACTATGGCTACACCTTC